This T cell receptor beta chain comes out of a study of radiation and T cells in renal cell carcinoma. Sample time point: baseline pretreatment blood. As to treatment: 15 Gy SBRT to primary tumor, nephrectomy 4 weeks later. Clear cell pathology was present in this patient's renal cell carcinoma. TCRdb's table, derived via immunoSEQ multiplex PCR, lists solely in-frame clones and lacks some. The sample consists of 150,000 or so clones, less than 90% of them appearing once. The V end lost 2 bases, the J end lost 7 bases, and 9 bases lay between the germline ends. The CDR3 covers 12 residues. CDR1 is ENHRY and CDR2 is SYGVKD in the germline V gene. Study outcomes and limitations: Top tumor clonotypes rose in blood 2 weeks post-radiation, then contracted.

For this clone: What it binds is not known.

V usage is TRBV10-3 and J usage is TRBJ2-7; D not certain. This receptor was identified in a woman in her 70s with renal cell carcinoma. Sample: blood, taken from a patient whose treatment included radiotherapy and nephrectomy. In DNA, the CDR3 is TGTGCCATCAGTGAGGTCACTACGGAGCAGTACTTC. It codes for CAISEVTTEQYF.